These 15 T cell receptor beta chains originate from one sample sequenced in a study of CD8+ T cells in alopecia areata. Regarding treatment: oral pan-JAK inhibitor, 5-10 mg twice daily. Reverse transcription of extracted RNA yielded cDNA, which provided the sequencing template. Some clones are missing from TCRdb's copy, which holds only in-frame ones; the method was immunoSEQ multiplex PCR. The repertoire holds 150,000 to 200,000 clones, under 80% seen once, with 1.3% in the top ten. Material: CD4+ T cells sorted from blood, obtained at roughly week 49, from a patient treated with tofacitinib. Every receptor here comes from a human donor with alopecia areata.

The V call is TRBV28, the J call TRBJ2-1, with 7 bases fitting TRBD1. The CDR3 extends over 14 amino acids. The germline gives CDR1 MDHEN, CDR2 SYDVKM. After removal of 10 bases from V and 1 base from J, the junction contained 7 bases not matched to a gene. The CDR3 loop is CATTTGRSYNEQFF. Written as DNA, the CDR3 is TGTGCCACTACGACAGGGAGATCCTACAATGAGCAGTTCTTC.

CDR3 sequence: CAWRAAYEQYF. CDR3 coding DNA: TGTGCCTGGAGAGCAGCCTACGAGCAGTACTTC. V gene TRBV30 combines with J gene TRBJ2-7; D uncertain. With 3 bases removed from V and 2 bases from J, the gap between germline ends came to 5 bases. The length of the CDR3 is 11 residues. Per germline, CDR1 GTSNPN and CDR2 SVGIG (reference sequence).

V and J are TRBV25-1 and TRBJ2-1, with D hard to call. This CDR3 spans 14 amino acids. Germline CDR1 MGHDK, CDR2 SYGVNS. Between the trimmed V and J ends, which lost 11 bases and 7 bases, there was a span of 21 bases. As DNA, the CDR3 is TGTGCCCCGCCTCCACCTCGGGCGAGGAATGAGCAGTTCTTC. This gives the protein CAPPPPRARNEQFF.

The chain has TRBV29-1 and TRBJ1-1; D is unresolved. From germline, CDR1 is SQVTM and CDR2 ANQGSEA. This CDR3 has 14 amino acids. The V and J ends lost 7 bases and 2 bases respectively, with 17 bases between them. CDR3 in amino acids: CSASSRTGNTEAFF. CDR3 bases: TGCAGCGCCTCGTCGAGGACGGGAAACACTGAAGCTTTCTTT.

This CDR3 is CASSLSPHNYGYTF. DNA for the CDR3: TGCGCCAGCAGCTTGTCCCCACACAACTATGGCTACACCTTC. The genes are TRBV5-1 and TRBJ1-2; D gene ambiguous. Trimming left V 1 base short and J 2 bases short, with 9 bases between. This CDR3 spans 14 amino acids. Germline CDR1 and CDR2: SGHRS and YFSETQ. The complete variable domain, with remaining parts taken from reference TRBV5-1 and TRBJ1-2, reads KAGVTQTPRYLIKTRGQQVTLSCSPISGHRSVSWYQQTPGQGLQFLFEYFSETQRNKGNFPGRFSGRQFSNSRSEMNVSTLELGDSALYLCASSLSPHNYGYTFGSGTRLTVV.

V usage is TRBV9 and J usage is TRBJ1-2, with D uncertain. The V gene's germline CDR1 is SGDLS and CDR2 YYNGEE. The CDR3 extends over 14 amino acids. Trimming left V 0 bases short and J 2 bases short, with 8 bases between. DNA for the CDR3: TGTGCCAGCAGCGTAGATTTGGGAAACTATGGCTACACCTTC. Translating gives CASSVDLGNYGYTF. The entire variable domain, with the rest obtained from reference TRBV9 and TRBJ1-2, is as follows: DSGVTQTPKHLITATGQRVTLRCSPRSGDLSVYWYQQSLDQGLQFLIQYYNGEERAKGNILERFSAQQFPDLHSELNLSSLELGDSALYFCASSVDLGNYGYTFGSGTRLTVV.

This rearrangement joins TRBV2 to TRBJ1-1; 7 bases align to TRBD1. CDR1 is SNHLY and CDR2 is FYNNEI in the germline V gene. This CDR3 spans 17 amino acids. J gave up 1 base and V 4 bases, and 12 bases lay outside the gene matches. CDR3 DNA: TGTGCCAGCAGTGCCCATATCGGACAGGCGGCGAACACTGAAGCTTTCTTT. Protein product: CASSAHIGQAANTEAFF.

The chain has TRBV25-1 and TRBJ1-1, with TRBD1 as a possible D gene (5 bases). The CDR3 covers 14 residues. The ends were cut back, 2 bases at V and 6 bases at J, with 13 bases in the middle. CDR1 is MGHDK and CDR2 is SYGVNS in the germline V gene. CDR3: CASSEVRDGAEAFF. The CDR3 nucleotides read TGTGCCAGCAGTGAAGTTCGGGACGGGGCTGAAGCTTTCTTT.

The J gene is TRBJ2-1, the V gene TRBV7-2; D possibly corresponds to TRBD2 (5 bases). The CDR3 has 16 amino acids. V shed 5 bases and J shed 1 base, with 15 bases lying between them. The germline CDR1 and CDR2 sequences are SGHTA and FQGNSA. In DNA form, the CDR3 reads TGTGCCAGCAGCGGTCCGGTGGGCGGGTCCTACAATGAGCAGTTCTTC. This encodes CASSGPVGGSYNEQFF.

The chain employs TRBV29-1 and TRBJ1-5, with a possible D match to TRBD1 (5 bases). V dropped 3 bases and J dropped 0 bases, with 6 bases sitting between them. Germline CDR1 is SQVTM and CDR2 is ANQGSEA. The CDR3 totals 13 residues. This CDR3 reads CSVETVSNQPQHF. DNA of the CDR3: TGCAGCGTTGAGACAGTTAGCAATCAGCCCCAGCATTTT.

This chain uses TRBV2 with TRBJ1-1; no clear D gene. Germline lookup yields CDR1 SNHLY and CDR2 FYNNEI. V was trimmed by 6 bases and J by 8 bases, leaving 10 bases between them. The CDR3 is 11 amino acids. For the CDR3, the DNA is TGTGCCAGCAGAGCCATAGGGGAAGCTTTCTTT. Translating it yields CASRAIGEAFF.

The V call is TRBV7-9, the J call TRBJ2-3; maybe TRBD2 (5 bases). The CDR3 length is 16 residues. Germline-derived CDR1 and CDR2 are SEHNR and FQNEAQ (reference sequence). V was cut by 5 bases and J by 3 bases, with 18 bases left in between. The CDR3 region is CASSRRTAYGTDTQYF. CDR3 in DNA: TGTGCCAGCAGCCGAAGGACTGCGTACGGTACAGATACGCAGTATTTT. Based on the CDR3 plus reference TRBV7-9 and TRBJ2-3, the full variable domain is DTGVSQNPRHKITKRGQNVTFRCDPISEHNRLYWYRQTLGQGPEFLTYFQNEAQLEKSRLLSDRFSAERPKGSFSTLEIQRTEQGDSAMYLCASSRRTAYGTDTQYFGPGTRLTVL.

The chain combines TRBV29-1 with TRBJ1-1; D uncertain. Germline values: CDR1 SQVTM, CDR2 ANQGSEA. Trimming pared 4 bases from V and 2 bases from J, leaving 11 bases between. The CDR3 totals 13 residues. Here the CDR3 DNA reads TGCAGCGTTGGAGGCAAACTTAACACTGAAGCTTTCTTT. This translates into CSVGGKLNTEAFF.

This clone was detected a few times. The CDR3 nucleotides read TGCGCCAGCAGCTTGGGGGGCTGGGCAGATACGCAGTATTTT. The encoded protein is CASSLGGWADTQYF. The chain uses TRBV5-1 and TRBJ2-3, with a tentative D call TRBD1 (5 bases). This CDR3 comprises 14 residues. Germline CDR1 and CDR2: SGHRS and YFSETQ. Trimming cost V 0 bases and J 4 bases, with 9 bases left between them.

This clone has a handful of counts. This chain joins TRBV5-4 and TRBJ1-2; D perhaps matches TRBD1 (5 bases). The V end was cut by 5 bases, the J end by 4 bases, with 12 bases between. The CDR3 runs 13 residues. The V gene's germline CDR1 is SGHNT and CDR2 YYREEE (reference sequence). The CDR3 region has the DNA TGTGCCAGCAGTCAGGGCTCTTTCTATGGCTACACCTTC. Translating it yields CASSQGSFYGYTF.